These 20 T cell receptor beta chains were all obtained from the same sample, sequenced in a study of cytomegalovirus exposure and HLA in healthy donors. Amplification used 60 Vbeta primers and 13 Jbeta primers. The repertoire was sequenced with immunoSEQ multiplex PCR; TCRdb's copy has only in-frame clones and lacks some. The sample lists around 130,000 clones, about 74% occurring once. Sequencing was done on a sample of PBMCs. These receptors all stem from a middle-aged man in good health and CMV-seropositive.

The chain combines TRBV6-1 with TRBJ1-3, with 8 positions matching TRBD1. Germline CDR1 MNHNS, CDR2 SASEGT. The CDR3 is 14 amino acids. V shed 10 bases, J shed 4 bases, and the junction held 9 bases outside the gene matches. Here the CDR3 reads CATTQGAGGNTIYF. The DNA of the CDR3 is TGTGCCACCACCCAGGGGGCTGGCGGAAACACCATATATTTT.

The V call is TRBV28, the J call TRBJ1-2; no definite D call. The CDR3 totals 14 residues. The V gene lost 4 bases and the J gene lost 3 bases, with 12 bases spanning the gap. CDR1 MDHEN and CDR2 SYDVKM come from the germline V gene. As DNA, the CDR3 is TGTGCCAGCAGTTCCCCGGGGAGTCACTATGGCTACACCTTC. This gives the protein CASSSPGSHYGYTF.

The rearrangement links TRBV5-4 to TRBJ2-2, with unresolved D. This CDR3 has 13 amino acids. With 2 bases removed from V and 3 bases from J, the gap between germline ends came to 5 bases. Germline CDR1 is SGHNT and CDR2 is YYREEE (reference sequence). The CDR3 DNA reads TGTGCCAGCAGCTTTGCAGACACCGGGGAGCTGTTTTTT. It is translated as CASSFADTGELFF.

The chain carries TRBV9 and TRBJ1-1; the match to TRBD1 covers 12 bases. The CDR3 loop spans 17 amino acids. Germline assignment: CDR1 SGDLS and CDR2 YYNGEE. J lost 1 base, V lost 4 bases, and 8 bases had no gene match. Written as DNA, the CDR3 is TGTGCCAGCAGCCATGGGACAGGGGGCGCACCGAACACTGAAGCTTTCTTT. The encoded protein is CASSHGTGGAPNTEAFF. Based on the CDR3 plus reference TRBV9 and TRBJ1-1, the full variable domain is DSGVTQTPKHLITATGQRVTLRCSPRSGDLSVYWYQQSLDQGLQFLIQYYNGEERAKGNILERFSAQQFPDLHSELNLSSLELGDSALYFCASSHGTGGAPNTEAFFGQGTRLTVV.

J is TRBJ2-7 and V is TRBV6-5, with 10 bases aligning to TRBD2. Germline lookup yields CDR1 MNHEY and CDR2 SVGAGI. The CDR3 contains 15 residues. Trimming took 6 bases from V and 5 from J; bases not matched to a gene: 10. The CDR3: CASRRSGGAFHEQYF. Written as DNA, the CDR3 is TGTGCCAGCAGGCGCAGCGGGGGGGCCTTCCACGAGCAGTACTTC.

The J gene is TRBJ1-1, the V gene TRBV10-3; 9 nucleotides agree with TRBD1. Losses at the gene ends were 6 bases for V and 6 bases for J; bases not matched to a gene: 5. Germline V CDR1 and CDR2: ENHRY, SYGVKD. The CDR3 length is 13 residues. CDR3 in amino acids: CAISIQGASEAFF. The CDR3 region has the DNA TGTGCCATCAGCATACAGGGGGCATCTGAAGCTTTCTTT.

The V and J genes are TRBV7-9 and TRBJ2-1; 8 nucleotides agree with TRBD1. CDR3 size: 14 residues. Germline assignment: CDR1 SEHNR and CDR2 FQNEAQ (reference sequence). Trimming took 3 bases from V and 4 from J; bases not matched to a gene: 2. The CDR3 bases are TGTGCCAGCAGCTTTACAGGGGGATACAATGAGCAGTTCTTC. Protein: CASSFTGGYNEQFF.

The chain links TRBV27 to TRBJ1-2; D is unresolved. CDR3 length equals 13 residues. The ends were cut back, 3 bases at V and 4 bases at J, with 9 bases in the middle. Germline V gene data show CDR1 as MNHEY and CDR2 as SMNVEV (reference sequence). CDR3 amino acids: CASSLGEAYGYTF. In nucleotides, the CDR3 is TGTGCCAGCAGTTTGGGAGAGGCCTATGGCTACACCTTC.

The chain recombines TRBV5-1 with TRBJ2-5; 7 positions match TRBD2. CDR1 is SGHRS, CDR2 YFSETQ, per germline. V dropped 7 bases and J dropped 3; count of bases not matched to a gene: 12. The CDR3 is 15 residues long. The CDR3 nucleotides read TGCGCCAGCCAACACGGGACTATACCAGAAGAGACCCAGTACTTC. Amino acids: CASQHGTIPEETQYF.

V and J are TRBV4-1 and TRBJ2-7; TRBD2 agrees at 10 bases. V shed 4 bases, J shed 3 bases, and the junction held 21 bases outside the gene matches. The V gene's germline CDR1 is MGHRA and CDR2 YSYEKL. The CDR3 spans 20 residues. The DNA for the CDR3 is TGCGCCAGCAGCCTCGACCAAGATGTATTAGGCCTAGCGGGAGACTACGAGCAGTACTTC. This translates into CASSLDQDVLGLAGDYEQYF.

This clone was seen a single time. The rearrangement joins TRBV7-6 to TRBJ2-7, with a weak D call TRBD1 (7 bases). Germline CDR1 SGHVS, CDR2 FNYEAQ. The CDR3 extends over 16 amino acids. Trimming cost V 2 bases and J 4 bases, with 18 bases left between them. The CDR3 here is CASSLKSSRGDYEQYF. In DNA, the CDR3 is TGTGCCAGCAGCTTAAAGTCGAGCAGGGGGGATTACGAGCAGTACTTC.

The chain carries TRBV15 and TRBJ2-5; 14 bases align to TRBD2. The CDR3 consists of 17 residues. Trimming removed 8 bases from V and 2 bases from J; junction bases left unmatched: 10. Germline V gene sequence: CDR1 LNHNV, CDR2 YYDKDF (reference sequence). The CDR3 DNA reads as TGTGCCACCGAGGGACTAGCGGGGGCGACGCATCAAGAGACCCAGTACTTC. Encoded protein: CATEGLAGATHQETQYF.

This clone has just a few counts. The chain is built from TRBV28 and TRBJ2-7; 7 positions agree with TRBD1. Germline loops: CDR1 MDHEN, CDR2 SYDVKM. The junction had 6 bases not matched to a gene; V was cut back by 5 bases and J by 5 bases. This CDR3 is 13 amino acids long. The CDR3 loop reads CASSPTGQHEQYF. The CDR3 nucleotides read TGTGCCAGCAGTCCGACAGGGCAGCACGAGCAGTACTTC.

Worth noting for this clone: The same CDR3 can be traced to other DNA sequences in this sample. The chain uses TRBV4-1 and TRBJ2-7; 10 nucleotides match TRBD2. Germline-derived CDR1 and CDR2 are MGHRA and YSYEKL. This CDR3 comprises 17 residues. Trimming removed 1 base from V and 2 bases from J; junction bases left unmatched: 8. CDR3 sequence reads: CASSQGELAGLPYEQYF. CDR3 sequence (DNA): TGCGCCAGCAGCCAAGGAGAACTAGCGGGGCTCCCCTACGAGCAGTACTTC.

The rearrangement links TRBV25-1 to TRBJ2-3; a weak D match, TRBD2 (5 bases). The germline V and J ends were trimmed by 4 bases and 6 bases, with 14 bases remaining between them. Germline V gene sequence: CDR1 MGHDK, CDR2 SYGVNS. The CDR3 spans 14 residues. CDR3 nucleotides: TGTGCCAGCAGTGCCCGAGCGGCTTCGGATACGCAGTATTTT. Translated, it gives CASSARAASDTQYF.

In its sample, this clone was seen a few times. This sequence joins TRBV12-5 and TRBJ2-5; TRBD1 agrees at 7 bases. The end of the DNA aligns better with TRBJ2-7, so the J call may be wrong. Germline assignment: CDR1 LGHNT and CDR2 FRNRAP. This CDR3 has 14 residues. CDR3 region: CASGTGQAAYEQYF. DNA of the CDR3: TGTGCTAGTGGCACTGGACAGGCGGCCTACGAGCAGTACTTC.

The chain carries TRBV28 and TRBJ2-7; TRBD1 matches at 8 bases. The CDR3 loop spans 14 amino acids. The V and J ends lost 5 bases and 2 bases, in that order; junction bases with no gene match: 5. The germline V gene has CDR1 MDHEN and CDR2 SYDVKM. For the CDR3, the DNA is TGTGCCAGCAGTCCCGGACAGGGCCCCTACGAGCAGTACTTC. As protein: CASSPGQGPYEQYF.

The CDR3 loop reads CASSSAGGGSNQPQHF. Written as DNA, the CDR3 is TGTGCCAGCTCCTCGGCAGGGGGCGGAAGCAATCAGCCCCAGCATTTT. The V and J genes are TRBV18 and TRBJ1-5, with 8 bases that match TRBD1. Trimming removed 6 bases from V and 1 base from J; junction bases left unmatched: 8. CDR3 length equals 16 residues. Germline V gene lookup returns CDR1 KGHSH and CDR2 LQKENI.

The chain joins TRBV6-1 to TRBJ2-7, with D possibly being TRBD1 (6 bases). V dropped 5 bases and J dropped 4 bases, with 18 bases sitting between them. Per the germline V gene, CDR1 is MNHNS and CDR2 is SASEGT. CDR3 length equals 15 residues. CDR3: CASSSLQGRIYEQYF. Here the CDR3 DNA reads TGTGCCAGCAGTTCCTTACAGGGCCGAATTTACGAGCAGTACTTC.

The genes are TRBV27 and TRBJ2-7; the D gene is possibly TRBD1 (5 bases). V gave up 2 bases and J gave up 3 bases, with 8 bases separating them. Germline V CDR1 and CDR2: MNHEY, SMNVEV (reference sequence). This CDR3 spans 13 amino acids. CDR3 sequence: CASSLGRDYEQYF. The CDR3 DNA follows: TGTGCCAGCAGTTTAGGCAGGGACTACGAGCAGTACTTC.